A selection of T cell receptor beta chains follows, all from one sample in a study of T cell clonotyping in hematopoietic cell transplantation. Measured with immunoSEQ multiplex PCR; TCRdb has only the in-frame clones, and not every one. Of about 49,000 clones listed, 85% to 90% were seen once; the top ten hold 5.9%. The sample here was peripheral blood mononuclear cells, taken before stem cell transplant. Source of these receptors: a man in his 60s with biphenotypic leukemia. Some clones in this sample may be carry-over from other donors' samples. CDR3s include the opening cysteine and the closing phenylalanine or tryptophan. The order of the fields is D gene, V gene, clone size, J gene, CDR3 protein, CDR3 DNA. A D gene is named only where the DNA matches it firmly. Size is omitted from some rows. Given values are once, few, many or a class for expanded clones.

d_call: -
v_call: TRBV2
clone_size: -
j_call: TRBJ2-7
cdr3_aa: CASGTYEQYF
cdr3_nt: TGTGCCAGCGGTACCTACGAGCAGTACTTC

d_call: TRBD1
v_call: TRBV28
clone_size: -
j_call: TRBJ2-3
cdr3_aa: CAIGTGHFPQYF
cdr3_nt: TGTGCCATCGGGACAGGGCATTTCCCGCAGTATTTT

d_call: -
v_call: TRBV28
clone_size: -
j_call: TRBJ1-5
cdr3_aa: CASSPGGPAGPQHF
cdr3_nt: TGTGCCAGCAGCCCCGGTGGCCCGGCGGGGCCCCAGCATTTT

d_call: -
v_call: TRBV30
clone_size: -
j_call: TRBJ1-2
cdr3_aa: CAWSEAGAGYTF
cdr3_nt: TGTGCCTGGAGTGAGGCTGGGGCTGGCTACACCTTC

d_call: -
v_call: TRBV11-3
clone_size: -
j_call: TRBJ2-4
cdr3_aa: CASSLDPGGVQYF
cdr3_nt: TGTGCCAGCAGCTTAGATCCCGGAGGGGTTCAGTACTTC

d_call: -
v_call: TRBV30
clone_size: -
j_call: TRBJ2-1
cdr3_aa: CASETFSYNEQFF
cdr3_nt: TGTGCCTCAGAGACATTCTCCTACAATGAGCAGTTCTTC

d_call: -
v_call: TRBV4-3
clone_size: -
j_call: TRBJ2-5
cdr3_aa: CASSQEAHGQETQYF
cdr3_nt: TGCGCCAGCAGCCAAGAGGCTCACGGCCAAGAGACCCAGTACTTC

d_call: -
v_call: TRBV28
clone_size: few
j_call: TRBJ1-5
cdr3_aa: CASSDSNQPQHF
cdr3_nt: TGTGCCAGCAGCGATAGCAATCAGCCCCAGCATTTT

d_call: -
v_call: TRBV5-4
clone_size: -
j_call: TRBJ1-5
cdr3_aa: CASSSGNNQPQHF
cdr3_nt: TGTGCCAGCAGCTCAGGGAACAATCAGCCCCAGCATTTT

d_call: TRBD1
v_call: TRBV28
clone_size: -
j_call: TRBJ1-4
cdr3_aa: CASLPGQNNEKLFF
cdr3_nt: TGTGCCAGCCTTCCGGGACAGAATAATGAAAAACTGTTTTTT

d_call: TRBD2
v_call: TRBV25-1
clone_size: -
j_call: TRBJ2-7
cdr3_aa: CASSEPGGELKEQYF
cdr3_nt: TGTGCCAGCAGTGAACCGGGGGGGGAGTTAAAGGAGCAGTACTTC

d_call: -
v_call: TRBV18
clone_size: -
j_call: TRBJ1-1
cdr3_aa: CASAGGGIEDTEAFF
cdr3_nt: TGTGCCAGCGCGGGAGGGGGTATCGAGGACACTGAAGCTTTCTTT

d_call: -
v_call: TRBV11-2
clone_size: -
j_call: TRBJ2-1
cdr3_aa: CASSSVLLDGEQFF
cdr3_nt: TGTGCCAGCAGCTCGGTCCTTCTCGACGGTGAGCAGTTCTTC

d_call: TRBD1
v_call: TRBV6-4
clone_size: -
j_call: TRBJ1-2
cdr3_aa: CASSEHGGTDSPYGYTF
cdr3_nt: TGTGCCAGCAGTGAGCACGGCGGGACAGATTCCCCCTATGGCTACACCTTC

d_call: TRBD2
v_call: TRBV14
clone_size: -
j_call: TRBJ2-1
cdr3_aa: CASSQYRTSGRAVNNEQFF
cdr3_nt: TGTGCCAGCAGCCAATACAGGACTAGCGGGAGAGCGGTAAACAATGAGCAGTTCTTC

d_call: TRBD2
v_call: TRBV10-3
clone_size: -
j_call: TRBJ2-1
cdr3_aa: CAISEQAGENNEQFF
cdr3_nt: TGTGCCATCAGTGAGCAAGCGGGAGAGAACAATGAGCAGTTCTTC

d_call: -
v_call: TRBV9
clone_size: -
j_call: TRBJ1-1
cdr3_aa: CASSGLLGTEAFF
cdr3_nt: TGTGCCAGCAGCGGGCTTTTAGGTACTGAAGCTTTCTTT

d_call: -
v_call: TRBV2
clone_size: -
j_call: TRBJ2-1
cdr3_aa: CASDSVTPSYNEQFF
cdr3_nt: TGTGCCAGCGACTCCGTGACTCCAAGCTACAATGAGCAGTTCTTC

d_call: TRBD2
v_call: TRBV30
clone_size: -
j_call: TRBJ2-7
cdr3_aa: CAWSGGTSGYYEQYF
cdr3_nt: TGTGCCTGGAGTGGTGGGACTAGCGGCTACTACGAGCAGTACTTC

d_call: TRBD2
v_call: TRBV7-2
clone_size: -
j_call: TRBJ2-7
cdr3_aa: CASTGTSGNYEQYF
cdr3_nt: TGTGCCAGCACCGGGACTAGCGGCAACTACGAGCAGTACTTC

d_call: -
v_call: TRBV6-5
clone_size: -
j_call: TRBJ1-5
cdr3_aa: CASSYRGLGSNQPQHF
cdr3_nt: TGTGCCAGCAGTTACAGGGGCTTAGGGAGCAATCAGCCCCAGCATTTT

d_call: TRBD1
v_call: TRBV15
clone_size: -
j_call: TRBJ2-6
cdr3_aa: CATRDSSSGANVLTF
cdr3_nt: TGTGCCACCCGGGACAGCAGCTCTGGGGCCAACGTCCTGACTTTC

d_call: -
v_call: TRBV6-5
clone_size: -
j_call: TRBJ1-2
cdr3_aa: CASSPWGTNYGYTF
cdr3_nt: TGTGCCAGCAGTCCTTGGGGTACTAACTATGGCTACACCTTC

d_call: TRBD1
v_call: TRBV11-2
clone_size: -
j_call: TRBJ1-2
cdr3_aa: CASSLTGEGGYTF
cdr3_nt: TGTGCCAGCAGCTTGACAGGGGAGGGTGGCTACACCTTC

d_call: -
v_call: TRBV7-3
clone_size: -
j_call: TRBJ2-6
cdr3_aa: CASSLGIVGANVLTF
cdr3_nt: TGTGCCAGCAGCTTAGGCATCGTTGGGGCCAACGTCCTGACTTTC

d_call: -
v_call: TRBV5-1
clone_size: few
j_call: TRBJ1-2
cdr3_aa: CASSLSAANYGYTF
cdr3_nt: TGCGCCAGCAGCTTGTCGGCGGCTAACTATGGCTACACCTTC

d_call: -
v_call: TRBV4-1
clone_size: -
j_call: TRBJ1-1
cdr3_aa: CASSQQFLVGRTEAFF
cdr3_nt: TGCGCCAGCAGCCAACAGTTCCTTGTCGGTAGAACTGAAGCTTTCTTT

d_call: -
v_call: TRBV28
clone_size: -
j_call: TRBJ2-5
cdr3_aa: CASGTGDQETQYF
cdr3_nt: TGTGCCAGCGGTACTGGGGACCAGGAGACCCAGTACTTC

d_call: -
v_call: TRBV5-6
clone_size: -
j_call: TRBJ1-1
cdr3_aa: CASSSPRGMNTEAFF
cdr3_nt: TGTGCCAGCAGCTCCCCACGGGGCATGAACACTGAAGCTTTCTTT